This section outlines one T cell receptor beta chain sequence together with its context. This sample is drawn from a study of blood T cell repertoires in COVID-19. CDR1 and CDR2 from the germline V gene are SGHNT and YYREEE (reference sequence). There are 14 residues in the CDR3. With V trimmed by 1 base and J by 4 bases, 3 bases remained unmatched. Resolution of symptoms, clearance, or two negative PCRs was present in recovered Cohort 3 donors. Generated by immunoSEQ multiplex PCR, the TCRdb table keeps only in-frame clones and is missing some. This table has 200,000 to 300,000 clones, around 89% appearing once.

This chain joins TRBV5-4 and TRBJ1-1; 8 bases are a match to TRBD1. Sample: PBMCs or T cells enriched from blood (not recorded which). The receptor was derived from a woman under 40 who had recovered from COVID-19. CDR3 sequence: CASSLTGGSTEAFF. DNA of the CDR3: TGTGCCAGCAGCTTGACAGGGGGATCCACTGAAGCTTTCTTT. Supplemented by reference TRBV5-4 and TRBJ1-1, the full variable domain reads ETGVTQSPTHLIKTRGQQVTLRCSSQSGHNTVSWYQQALGQGPQFIFQYYREEENGRGNFPPRFSGLQFPNYSSELNVNALELDDSALYLCASSLTGGSTEAFFGQGTRLTVV.